The next 14 T cell receptor beta chains were all read from a single sample in a study of T cells in localized non-small cell lung cancer. Using immunoSEQ multiplex PCR, the repertoire was profiled, and TCRdb retains in-frame clones only, with some absent. The table records roughly 16,000 clones, more than 80% of them present only once. The sequencing here drew on peripheral blood, taken before any cancer treatment. These receptors were collected from a woman aged 35-75 years with stage I lung adenocarcinoma.

As to this clone: A read error may produce the germline difference seen at one junction end. This sequence joins TRBV19 and TRBJ1-2, with TRBD1 identical over 10 bases. CDR3 length: 15 residues. From germline, CDR1 is LNHDA and CDR2 SQIVND (reference sequence). Here the CDR3 reads CASSGPGTGDYGHTF. CDR3 bases: TGTGCCAGTAGTGGGCCCGGGACAGGGGACTATGGCCACACCTTC.

In its sample, this clone was seen a few times. V usage is TRBV30 and J usage is TRBJ1-5; 9 nucleotides agree with TRBD1. Germline V gene data show CDR1 as GTSNPN and CDR2 as SVGIG (reference sequence). The CDR3 covers 15 residues. After removal of 4 bases from V and 4 bases from J, the junction contained 8 bases not matched to a gene. CDR3 in DNA: TGTGCCTGGAACCTCCGGGACAGGGATAATCAGCCCCAGCATTTT. Encoded protein: CAWNLRDRDNQPQHF.

This chain connects TRBV6-4 to TRBJ1-5; D remains ambiguous. V lost 2 bases and J 3 bases, leaving 8 bases between the germline ends. Germline CDR1 and CDR2: MRHNA and SNTAGT. The CDR3 loop spans 14 amino acids. The CDR3, as DNA: TGTGCCAGCAGTGACCCGCCGGTCAATCAGCCCCAGCATTTT. Amino acid sequence: CASSDPPVNQPQHF.

This clone was observed a few times. The V and J genes are TRBV6-5 and TRBJ1-3, with D perhaps TRBD1 (5 bases). The V end was cut by 5 bases, the J end by 1 base, with 12 bases between. The CDR3 totals 15 residues. Germline loops: CDR1 MNHEY, CDR2 SVGAGI. CDR3 sequence (DNA): TGTGCCAGCAGTCGGGGAGGGGAGTCTGGAAACACCATATATTTT. The encoded protein is CASSRGGESGNTIYF.

The rearrangement joins TRBV7-2 to TRBJ2-7; no clear D gene. The CDR3 covers 12 residues. The ends were cut back, 5 bases at V and 0 bases at J, with 5 bases in the middle. Germline loops: CDR1 SGHTA, CDR2 FQGNSA. CDR3 amino acids: CASSPTSYEQYF. DNA of the CDR3: TGTGCCAGCAGCCCCACCTCCTACGAGCAGTACTTC.

The J gene is TRBJ2-3, the V gene TRBV11-2; 8 nucleotides agree with TRBD1. Germline CDR1 reads SGHAT; CDR2 reads FQNNGV. The V segment lost 5 bases and the J segment 4 bases; nucleotides outside the gene matches: 5. This CDR3 contains 14 residues. Written as DNA, the CDR3 is TGTGCCAGCAGCCCAACGGACAGGGCAGATACGCAGTATTTT. It translates to CASSPTDRADTQYF. Drawing the rest from reference TRBV11-2 and TRBJ2-3, the complete variable domain is EAGVAQSPRYKIIEKRQSVAFWCNPISGHATLYWYQQILGQGPKLLIQFQNNGVVDDSQLPKDRFSAERLKGVDSTLKIQPAKLEDSAVYLCASSPTDRADTQYFGPGTRLTVL.

This rearrangement joins TRBV7-8 to TRBJ2-7, with 7 positions matching TRBD1. Per germline, CDR1 SGHVS and CDR2 FQNEAQ. This CDR3 is built from 15 residues. J was trimmed by 2 bases and V by 0 bases; bases with no gene match: 4. The CDR3 reads CASSLAGQVAYEQYF. DNA of the CDR3: TGTGCCAGCAGCTTAGCCGGACAGGTGGCCTACGAGCAGTACTTC.

The V and J genes are TRBV9 and TRBJ2-7, with 7 bases aligning to TRBD1. This CDR3 region has 15 residues. Per the germline V gene, CDR1 is SGDLS and CDR2 is YYNGEE. J was trimmed by 3 bases and V by 4 bases; bases with no gene match: 10. The DNA of the CDR3 is TGTGCCAGCAGCTCACAAAGGGACAGTTACTACGAGCAGTACTTC. This codes for CASSSQRDSYYEQYF.

This clone was recorded once. The rearrangement uses TRBV13 and TRBJ2-7, with 9 bases that match TRBD1. There are 15 residues in the CDR3. Germline CDR1 is PRHDT and CDR2 is FYEKMQ (reference sequence). Unmatched junction bases numbered 8, after V lost 5 bases and J lost 3 bases. CDR3 amino acids: CASSIMMGQGYEQYF. In DNA, the CDR3 is TGTGCCAGCAGCATAATGATGGGACAGGGCTACGAGCAGTACTTC.

The chain links TRBV10-3 to TRBJ2-7; 7 positions match TRBD2. The junction had 5 bases not matched to a gene; V was cut back by 5 bases and J by 1 base. From germline, CDR1 is ENHRY and CDR2 SYGVKD. CDR3 size: 14 residues. The chain's CDR3 is CAISLSGGSYEQYF. In nucleotides, the CDR3 is TGTGCCATCAGTCTCTCCGGGGGGTCCTACGAGCAGTACTTC.

This chain joins TRBV2 and TRBJ2-7; a possible D gene is TRBD2 (5 bases). Looked up from germline, CDR1 is SNHLY and CDR2 is FYNNEI. CDR3 length: 12 residues. V shed 4 bases and J shed 1 base, with 5 bases lying between them. CDR3 DNA: TGTGCCAGCAGTGGGAGGTCCTACGAGCAGTACTTC. Amino acids: CASSGRSYEQYF.

The chain is built from TRBV27 and TRBJ2-1; D is perhaps TRBD1 (6 bases). V lost 3 bases to trimming and J lost 2 bases, with 8 bases between them. The CDR3 covers 14 residues. Looked up from germline, CDR1 is MNHEY and CDR2 is SMNVEV (reference sequence). The DNA for the CDR3 is TGTGCCAGCAGTTTTCGGACAGCCTACAATGAGCAGTTCTTC. This translates into CASSFRTAYNEQFF.

The V and J genes are TRBV6-5 and TRBJ2-1; no clear D gene. CDR1 is MNHEY and CDR2 is SVGAGI in the germline V gene. CDR3 length: 15 residues. The V end lost 2 bases, the J end lost 0 bases, and 8 bases lay between the germline ends. CDR3 sequence: CASSYEISSYNEQFF. CDR3 in DNA: TGTGCCAGCAGTTACGAGATTAGCTCCTACAATGAGCAGTTCTTC.

This chain uses TRBV6-5 with TRBJ1-5, with a possible D match to TRBD1 (6 bases). Germline V lookup: CDR1 MNHEY, CDR2 SVGAGI. The CDR3 has 15 residues. V shed 6 bases and J shed 7 bases, with 19 bases lying between them. CDR3 nucleotides: TGTGCCAGCAGCAAGCACAGGGATCAACGGCAGCCCCAGCATTTT. Residues: CASSKHRDQRQPQHF.